The 18 T cell receptor beta chains reported below all come from one sample, sequenced in a study of cytomegalovirus exposure and HLA in healthy donors. This PCR relied on a set of 60 Vbeta primers and 13 Jbeta primers. Only in-frame clones appear in the TCRdb table, and some are missing; sequencing was by immunoSEQ multiplex PCR. Among about 130,000 clones listed, 60% to 80% were seen once. The sequencing sample was made of PBMCs. The receptor set was obtained from a man aged 45-65 years in good health and CMV-seronegative.

The chain uses TRBV6-1 and TRBJ2-4; 11 bases fit TRBD2. CDR1 is MNHNS and CDR2 is SASEGT in the germline V gene. This CDR3 has 17 residues. V lost 2 bases to trimming and J lost 8 bases; unmatched junction nucleotides: 11. CDR3 region: CASSERVAGGPTDIQYF. In nucleotides, the CDR3 is TGTGCCAGCAGTGAAAGGGTAGCGGGAGGGCCTACGGACATTCAGTACTTC.

This chain joins TRBV5-6 and TRBJ2-7; the D is unclear. Germline V gives CDR1 SGHDT, CDR2 YYEEEE. This CDR3 is 14 amino acids long. V lost 3 bases to trimming and J lost 0 bases, with 10 bases between them. The chain's CDR3 is CASSSGWASYEQYF. The CDR3 DNA reads TGTGCCAGCAGCTCCGGCTGGGCCTCCTACGAGCAGTACTTC.

This clone came up once. This chain links TRBV5-1 with TRBJ2-4; possibly TRBD2 for D (6 bases). CDR3 size: 15 residues. Germline CDR1 SGHRS, CDR2 YFSETQ. V lost 4 bases, J lost 6 bases, and 17 bases lay in between. For the CDR3, the DNA is TGCGCCAGCAGCCCCGAGGAGGGGAGGAGAAACATTCAGTACTTC. Protein product: CASSPEEGRRNIQYF. Supplemented by reference TRBV5-1 and TRBJ2-4, the full variable domain reads KAGVTQTPRYLIKTRGQQVTLSCSPISGHRSVSWYQQTPGQGLQFLFEYFSETQRNKGNFPGRFSGRQFSNSRSEMNVSTLELGDSALYLCASSPEEGRRNIQYFGAGTRLSVL.

This chain joins TRBV18 and TRBJ2-3, with unresolved D. The length of the CDR3 is 16 residues. The V gene's germline CDR1 is KGHSH and CDR2 LQKENI. Trimming removed 3 bases from V and 1 base from J, with 14 bases in between. CDR3 protein: CASSPPVMAGTDTQYF. The CDR3 DNA reads TGTGCCAGCTCACCTCCCGTTATGGCTGGCACAGATACGCAGTATTTT.

The DNA for the CDR3 is TGTGCCAGCAGTCTAGCGGGCTTTTCCTACGAGCAGTACTTC. Protein product: CASSLAGFSYEQYF. The J gene is TRBJ2-7, the V gene TRBV27; 8 bases match TRBD2. V gave up 5 bases and J gave up 1 base; unmatched junction bases: 4. This CDR3 spans 14 amino acids. Germline CDR1 is MNHEY and CDR2 is SMNVEV (reference sequence).

The chain joins TRBV28 to TRBJ2-1, with D possibly matching TRBD2 (6 bases). The germline V gene has CDR1 MDHEN and CDR2 SYDVKM. The CDR3 sequence is 15 residues long. Trimming left V 6 bases short and J 0 bases short, with 12 bases between. The CDR3 reads CASSTGSVSYNEQFF. As DNA, the CDR3 is TGTGCCAGCAGCACCGGGAGTGTCTCCTACAATGAGCAGTTCTTC.

The chain links TRBV4-3 to TRBJ2-5, with 10 bases aligning to TRBD2. V trimming: 1 base; J trimming: 4 bases; junction bases outside the gene matches: 9. Looked up from germline, CDR1 is LGHNA and CDR2 is YSLEER. CDR3 length: 17 residues. CDR3 sequence reads: CASSQGLLAGVGETQYF. The CDR3, as DNA: TGCGCCAGCAGCCAAGGCCTTCTAGCGGGAGTCGGAGAGACCCAGTACTTC.

The rearrangement uses TRBV28 and TRBJ1-5, with 8 positions matching TRBD1. Germline trimming cut 4 bases from V and 0 bases from J; bases unmatched to any gene: 11. CDR3 length: 18 residues. CDR1 and CDR2 from the germline V gene are MDHEN and SYDVKM. The CDR3 DNA reads as TGTGCCAGCAGTTCCCTATCGGACAGGGACTATAGCAATCAGCCCCAGCATTTT. Protein product: CASSSLSDRDYSNQPQHF.

This clone was counted a few times. This chain links TRBV7-9 with TRBJ2-3, with D possibly TRBD2 on 5 matching bases. CDR3 length equals 16 residues. Per the germline V gene, CDR1 is SEHNR and CDR2 is FQNEAQ (reference sequence). Trimming took 5 bases from V and 1 from J, leaving 16 bases between them. The DNA of the CDR3 is TGTGCCAGCAGCATCCCGCTAACTAGGGGCACAGATACGCAGTATTTT. It is translated as CASSIPLTRGTDTQYF.

The chain is built from TRBV2 and TRBJ2-1; no definite D call. CDR1 is SNHLY, CDR2 FYNNEI, per germline. The CDR3 loop spans 15 amino acids. The V gene lost 4 bases and the J gene lost 4 bases, with 14 bases spanning the gap. The CDR3 region has the DNA TGTGCCAGCAGTGCTCTCGCGGCTAAATACAATGAGCAGTTCTTC. Residues: CASSALAAKYNEQFF.

V is TRBV4-3 and J is TRBJ2-1, with 10 bases fitting TRBD2. V shed 0 bases and J 5 bases; nucleotides not matched to a gene: 4. Germline lookup yields CDR1 LGHNA and CDR2 YSLEER. The CDR3 runs to 16 residues. CDR3 sequence reads: CASSQDKAGGDNEQFF. The CDR3 DNA sequence: TGCGCCAGCAGCCAAGATAAAGCGGGAGGGGACAATGAGCAGTTCTTC.

This clone appeared a few times. The gene calls are TRBV5-1 and TRBJ2-5, with TRBD2 matching over 10 bases. Germline CDR1 is SGHRS and CDR2 is YFSETQ. V was clipped by 4 bases and J by 4 bases; unmatched bases: 10. This CDR3 region has 16 residues. The CDR3 protein is CASSPAALAGAETQYF. The CDR3 DNA reads TGCGCCAGCAGCCCGGCGGCCCTAGCGGGAGCAGAGACCCAGTACTTC.

This clone was seen only once. The rearrangement links TRBV2 to TRBJ2-3; TRBD2 agrees at 8 bases. Germline V gives CDR1 SNHLY, CDR2 FYNNEI. The CDR3 consists of 16 residues. The V segment lost 4 bases and the J segment 2 bases; nucleotides outside the gene matches: 8. CDR3 sequence (DNA): TGTGCCAGCAGTGGTAACGGGAGGGTCTACACAGATACGCAGTATTTT. Its translation is CASSGNGRVYTDTQYF.

The chain carries TRBV19 and TRBJ1-1; the D gene is possibly TRBD1 (5 bases). Germline-derived CDR1 and CDR2 are LNHDA and SQIVND (reference sequence). The CDR3 runs to 14 residues. V dropped 6 bases and J dropped 0 bases, with 11 bases sitting between them. This CDR3 reads CASRVDSMNTEAFF. The CDR3 nucleotides read TGTGCCAGTAGGGTCGACAGCATGAACACTGAAGCTTTCTTT.

The chain recombines TRBV5-4 with TRBJ2-1; TRBD2 aligns across 13 bases. V was clipped by 0 bases and J by 10 bases; unmatched bases: 10. Germline lookup yields CDR1 SGHNT and CDR2 YYREEE (reference sequence). The CDR3 length is 17 residues. CDR3 loop: CASSLELTSGRLREQFF. Here the CDR3 DNA reads TGTGCCAGCAGCTTGGAACTGACTAGCGGGAGGCTCCGGGAGCAGTTCTTC. The variable domain in full, with the rest retrieved from reference TRBV5-4 and TRBJ2-1, is ETGVTQSPTHLIKTRGQQVTLRCSSQSGHNTVSWYQQALGQGPQFIFQYYREEENGRGNFPPRFSGLQFPNYSSELNVNALELDDSALYLCASSLELTSGRLREQFFGPGTRLTVL.

The chain is built from TRBV2 and TRBJ1-2; TRBD1 agrees at 8 bases. Germline-derived CDR1 and CDR2 are SNHLY and FYNNEI. The ends lost 0 bases at V and 10 bases at J; junction bases unmatched: 7. The CDR3 sequence is 14 residues long. This CDR3 reads CASSEALQGADYTF. For the CDR3, the DNA is TGTGCCAGCAGTGAAGCGCTTCAGGGGGCGGACTACACCTTC.

This clone was observed a handful of times. This chain uses TRBV5-1 with TRBJ2-5; perhaps TRBD1 as D (6 bases). Germline assignment: CDR1 SGHRS and CDR2 YFSETQ. This CDR3 region has 14 residues. Trimming removed 5 bases from V and 1 base from J, with 12 bases in between. CDR3 amino acids: CASSSDRFQETQYF. In nucleotides, the CDR3 is TGCGCCAGCAGTTCAGACAGGTTCCAAGAGACCCAGTACTTC.

The chain recombines TRBV4-1 with TRBJ1-6; D perhaps matches TRBD1 (5 bases). The V end lost 4 bases, the J end lost 7 bases, and 20 bases lay between the germline ends. Germline V gene data show CDR1 as MGHRA and CDR2 as YSYEKL. There are 17 residues in the CDR3. In DNA, the CDR3 is TGCGCCAGCAGCCGCGGGGGAGGCAGGGAGGAGAATTCACCCCTCCACTTT. Its translation: CASSRGGGREENSPLHF.